Here is one T cell receptor beta chain with its context. V was pared by 2 bases and J by 2 bases, with 8 bases between. This CDR3 is 14 amino acids long. CDR1 and CDR2 from the germline V gene are SGHTA and FQGTGA. These data come from a study of CD8 T cells in Susac syndrome. Study as a whole: When blood was collected, patients with Susac syndrome were therapy-naive, were taking corticosteroids, or were receiving intravenous immunoglobulin alone.

Sequencing of TCR beta was performed on blood CD8+ T cells and on blood CD4+ T cells. Patients having Susac syndrome satisfied recently defined diagnostic criteria for definite or probable disease. An input of about 0.5 to 1 ug of RNA was subjected to reverse transcription using random hexamers. The immunoSEQ assay covered 54 Vbeta and 13 Jbeta segments for CDR3. TCRdb reprocessed the immunoSEQ multiplex PCR reads with MiXCR, giving one entry per CDR3 protein. The sample yields some 210,000 distinct CDR3 sequences, about 95% seen once. Sequencing was carried out using CD4+ T cells from PBMCs. The chain uses TRBV7-3 and TRBJ2-3; no firm D call. The TCR originated in a human donor with Susac syndrome. CDR3 loop: CASSLAADTDTQYF. CDR3 DNA: TGTGCCAGCAGCTTAGCGGCAGACACAGATACGCAGTATTTT.